A selection of T cell receptor beta chains follows, all from one sample in a study of blood T cell repertoires in COVID-19. Sequencing used immunoSEQ multiplex PCR; TCRdb keeps in-frame clones, though not all of them. The repertoire includes 220,000 or so clones, around 81% of them detected once, and 5.5% sits in the top ten. Input material: peripheral blood. These receptors originate from a woman aged 70-85 years with acute or convalescent COVID-19. Each CDR3 is given with its conserved first and last residue. The order of the fields is CDR3 protein, CDR3 DNA, V gene, J gene, D gene. The D gene is left open where the match is weak.

cdr3_aa: CASSPLAAPDTQYF
cdr3_nt: TGTGCCAGCTCACCCCTAGCTGCCCCAGATACGCAGTATTTT
v_call: TRBV18
j_call: TRBJ2-3
d_call: NA

cdr3_aa: CASSPPSGGRFDEQYF
cdr3_nt: TGTGCCAGCTCACCACCCAGCGGGGGGCGGTTTGACGAGCAGTACTTC
v_call: TRBV18
j_call: TRBJ2-7
d_call: TRBD2

cdr3_aa: CASSRRLPGGTEAFF
cdr3_nt: TGTGCCAGCAGCAGAAGGCTCCCTGGAGGCACTGAAGCTTTCTTT
v_call: TRBV21-1
j_call: TRBJ1-1
d_call: NA

cdr3_aa: CASSLIQGVEAFF
cdr3_nt: TGTGCCAGCAGCCTCATCCAGGGGGTGGAAGCTTTCTTT
v_call: TRBV5-6
j_call: TRBJ1-1
d_call: TRBD1

cdr3_aa: CASSLAAEGGKLFF
cdr3_nt: TGCGCCAGCAGCTTGGCAGCGGAGGGGGGGAAGCTGTTTTTT
v_call: TRBV5-1
j_call: TRBJ1-4
d_call: NA

cdr3_aa: CASSQNDRGGNQPQHF
cdr3_nt: TGTGCCAGCAGCCAAAACGACAGGGGAGGCAATCAGCCCCAGCATTTT
v_call: TRBV16
j_call: TRBJ1-5
d_call: TRBD1

cdr3_aa: CASSFRPGGVREQYF
cdr3_nt: TGTGCCAGCAGTTTCCGACCGGGAGGAGTGCGCGAGCAGTACTTC
v_call: TRBV28
j_call: TRBJ2-7
d_call: TRBD2

cdr3_aa: CASSPPSSGRRTDTQYF
cdr3_nt: TGTGCCAGCAGCCCACCCTCTAGCGGGCGGCGCACAGATACGCAGTATTTT
v_call: TRBV21-1
j_call: TRBJ2-3
d_call: NA

cdr3_aa: CASRGRGRFRQYF
cdr3_nt: TGCGCCAGCAGGGGAAGGGGAAGGTTTCGGCAGTACTTC
v_call: TRBV10-1
j_call: TRBJ2-7
d_call: NA

cdr3_aa: CASSRRQMNIQYF
cdr3_nt: TGTGCCAGCAGCCGACGACAGATGAACATTCAGTACTTC
v_call: TRBV3-1/TRBV3-2
j_call: TRBJ2-4
d_call: NA